This record concerns one TCR beta chain sequence. Antigen specificity is unknown. Profiled with immunoSEQ multiplex PCR; TCRdb holds only in-frame clones, not every one. In the table there are 100,000 to 150,000 clones, less than 90% of which are singletons. The V end was cut by 5 bases, the J end by 1 base, with 12 bases between. This CDR3 has 15 residues. Germline V gene sequence: CDR1 MNHEY, CDR2 SVGAGI. This sample was included in a study of T cell responses to AZD1222 COVID-19 vaccine. Study-wide points: Every sample of the repertoires postdated the peak T cell response. Baseline antibody screening turned up just five to seven seropositive AZD1222 recipients.

This TCR came from an adult in good health. The gene calls are TRBV6-5 and TRBJ2-1; D gene unclear. Sequencing used peripheral blood, obtained on day 0 of AZD1222 vaccination. CDR3 residues: CASSQNWRSYNEQFF. The CDR3 nucleotides read TGTGCCAGCAGTCAGAACTGGCGGTCCTACAATGAGCAGTTCTTC.